This T cell receptor beta chain was sequenced in a study of blood T cell repertoires in COVID-19. Sequencing was performed with immunoSEQ multiplex PCR; in TCRdb, only in-frame clones are kept and a portion is missing. This repertoire shows 200,000 to 300,000 clones, about 80% found once; its top ten account for over 1.5%. Looked up from germline, CDR1 is MNHEY and CDR2 is SVGEGT. The CDR3 contains 15 residues. With V trimmed by 0 bases and J by 3 bases, 5 bases remained unmatched. The receptor was derived from an elderly woman with acute or convalescent COVID-19. This rearrangement joins TRBV6-2 or TRBV6-3 to TRBJ2-7, with 7 bases matching TRBD1. The sample comprised peripheral blood. The CDR3 protein is CASSYSGRGSYEQYF. The CDR3 coding sequence is TGTGCCAGCAGTTACTCGGGCAGGGGGAGCTACGAGCAGTACTTC.